The present T cell receptor beta chain was sequenced within a study of human T cells and chemical hapten exposure. Study-level results: There was no change with DPC sensitization in TCRs above 1 in 1000 frequency.

Time point of the sample: healthy volunteer bleed at 2 weeks. Total RNA was extracted from unfractionated whole blood. TCRdb re-derived calls from the RACE reads in MiXCR, one entry per CDR3 protein. The table shows some 120,000 distinct CDR3 sequences, with roughly 9% occurring only once. With regard to this clonotype: Its cognate antigen is unknown.

CDR1 and CDR2 from the germline V gene are SGHRS and YFSETQ. The germline V and J ends were trimmed by 4 bases and 0 bases, with 14 bases remaining between them. This CDR3 region has 15 residues. The TCR originated in a male donor in good health. Some clones in this sample may be carry-over from other donors' samples. The chain carries TRBV5-1 and TRBJ2-7; weak D call: TRBD1 (6 bases). The sample was whole blood. CDR3 protein: CASSAYGQISYEQYF. For the CDR3, the DNA is TGCGCCAGCAGCGCATACGGACAGATCTCCTACGAGCAGTACTTC.